This T cell receptor (beta chain) was identified during a study of T cell responses to AZD1222 COVID-19 vaccine. Study findings and constraints: Among the donors, most were white British and more were female, and clonal diversity was possibly underestimated.

The sample holds one count of this clone. The antigen is unknown. Trimming removed 0 bases at V and 4 bases at J, with 8 bases between. Germline loops: CDR1 SGDLS, CDR2 YYNGEE. CDR3 length: 14 amino acids. Profiling relied on immunoSEQ multiplex PCR, and the TCRdb table lists in-frame clones only, not all of them. This sample yields approximately 150,000 clones, of which approximately 90% are seen a single time; about 1.9% belongs to the top ten. The chain carries TRBV9 and TRBJ1-5, with D unresolved. The sample was peripheral blood, taken on day 0 of AZD1222 vaccination. This TCR was sampled from an adult in good health. The CDR3 loop is CASSVDGTNQPQHF. In DNA, the CDR3 is TGTGCCAGCAGCGTAGACGGAACTAATCAGCCCCAGCATTTT.